The rows below give T cell receptor beta chains drawn from one sample of a study of OX40 agonist ivuxolimab in advanced cancers. The assay was immunoSEQ multiplex PCR, and TCRdb's table has in-frame clones only and misses some. The sample records 55,000 to 80,000 clones, roughly 83% being singletons. The sequencing used CD4+ or CD8+ T cells sorted from blood, collected in a trial of the OX40 agonist ivuxolimab. These receptors all come from an adult with an advanced solid tumor such as melanoma, head and neck, liver or kidney cancer. Both conserved end residues are trimmed from each CDR3.

>TRBV4-3
ASSPQEGYEQY
>TRBV15
ATSRITGTGKFYNSPLH
>TRBV29-1
SALTGSYEQY
>TRBV15
ATSRDRSGGPRETQY
>TRBV5-1
ASSLGQGATEAF
>TRBV28
ASSLWSVGTEAF
>TRBV5-1
ASSLNDNEQF
>TRBV29-1
SVGRPDPTYEQY
>TRBV19
ASSISTGAPLPQY
>TRBV6-6
ASSYRSGQPQH
>TRBV9
ASRIEGGIISTEQY
>TRBV6-6
ASSTRPNTEAF
>TRBV25-1
ASRGTSGSSYNEQF
>TRBV4-3
ASSQSRASGRSEQY
>TRBV19
ASTLADGFYQPQH
>TRBV6-5
ASSYPVTSGLKQF
>TRBV9
ASSVQGGSYNEQF
>TRBV5-6
ASSFYAGPAGTQY
>TRBV5-5
ASSGVGQAGYGYT
>TRBV5-1
ASSPGDRAEKLF
>TRBV7-8
ASSLGGQILKGYT
>TRBV29-1
SVLQGRTDTQY
>TRBV11-3
ASSLRGQGNYGYT
>TRBV18
ASSTWDSSHEQY
>TRBV5-1
ASSLRQGGTEAF
>TRBV19
ASSIEGYSNQPQH
>TRBV7-2
ASSLAPGSSYNSPLH
>TRBV1
TSSRWTSGDQETQY
>TRBV6-5
ASKRGSSYEQY
>TRBV28
ASSLHPGTGKYQAF
>TRBV10-3
AISSQGGGYNEQF
>TRBV2
ASSGRTSYT
>TRBV7-9
ASSLGQGKKETQY
>TRBV5-1
ASSLVPNTEAF
>TRBV7-8
ASKRSRRDYGYT
>TRBV2
ASSDQGDEQY
>TRBV6-5
ASTFGTYNSPLH
>TRBV14
ASSQSGGYGYT
>TRBV5-6
ASSPLAGTGIGYT
>TRBV5-1
ASSLVETQY
>TRBV7-8
ASTLGGDRGREKLF
>TRBV28
ASSSPLPTYGYT
>TRBV7-2
ASSLATSGGTYEQY
>TRBV29-1
SVENPGFEQY
>TRBV5-4
ASSFRTNEQF
>TRBV7-9
ASSFGQKNTEAF
>TRBV7-2
ASSPLQGVGYGYT
>TRBV5-1
ASSLASEGEKLF
>TRBV4-3
ASSQDLSDREQF
>TRBV5-1
ASSLGDRGFSYEQY
>TRBV11-3
ASSPRLAASYEQY
>TRBV18
ASSSMGETQY
>TRBV4-3
ASSQGTGLTSGNTIY
>TRBV7-3
ASSLIANTEAF
>TRBV7-2
ASSPAGSTDTQY